What follows describes a single TCR beta chain. These data are taken from a study of sequential checkpoint blockade in melanoma. On the study more broadly: Randomization was 1:1 between first-line nivolumab→ipilimumab and ipilimumab→nivolumab. Each arm's sequence ended with maintenance nivolumab.

CDR1 is SEHNR and CDR2 is FQNEAQ in the germline V gene (reference sequence). The CDR3 length is 15 residues. The assay was immunoSEQ multiplex PCR, and TCRdb's table has in-frame clones only and misses some. The sample lists around 16,000 clones; under 85% were seen once. Treatment specified: randomized to nivolumab then ipilimumab (arm A) or the reverse (arm B). Patients had received no earlier DNA-damaging chemotherapy. PBMC sorting kept live CD3+CD8+ cells without CD19 or CD56. Here the sequenced sample was CD8+ T cells sorted from blood (inferred from file names), taken from a patient given nivolumab and ipilimumab in sequence. The TCR comes from a human donor with melanoma. This chain joins TRBV7-9 and TRBJ2-5; D is perhaps TRBD1 (7 bases). The DNA matches TRBJ2-7 better at its end, which makes the J call doubtful. The CDR3 sequence: CASSRQGLGGYEQYF. The CDR3 nucleotides are TGTGCCAGCAGCCGACAGGGATTGGGGGGATACGAGCAGTACTTC.